This TCR beta chain was obtained from a study of cytomegalovirus exposure and HLA in healthy donors. Researchers ran the PCR with 60 Vbeta and 13 Jbeta primers. Only in-frame clones appear in the TCRdb table, and some are missing; sequencing was by immunoSEQ multiplex PCR. The data show roughly 69,000 clones, approximately 70% seen once. The CDR3 has 11 amino acids. Germline CDR1 and CDR2: WNHNN and SYGVQD (reference sequence). V was pared by 8 bases and J by 3 bases, with 8 bases between. The specimen was PBMCs. This chain links TRBV10-1 with TRBJ2-7, with D possibly matching TRBD1 (5 bases). The clonotype comes from a male donor in good health and CMV-seropositive. The CDR3, as DNA: TGCGCCAGCGGCGACAGCTACGAGCAGTACTTC. It codes for CASGDSYEQYF.